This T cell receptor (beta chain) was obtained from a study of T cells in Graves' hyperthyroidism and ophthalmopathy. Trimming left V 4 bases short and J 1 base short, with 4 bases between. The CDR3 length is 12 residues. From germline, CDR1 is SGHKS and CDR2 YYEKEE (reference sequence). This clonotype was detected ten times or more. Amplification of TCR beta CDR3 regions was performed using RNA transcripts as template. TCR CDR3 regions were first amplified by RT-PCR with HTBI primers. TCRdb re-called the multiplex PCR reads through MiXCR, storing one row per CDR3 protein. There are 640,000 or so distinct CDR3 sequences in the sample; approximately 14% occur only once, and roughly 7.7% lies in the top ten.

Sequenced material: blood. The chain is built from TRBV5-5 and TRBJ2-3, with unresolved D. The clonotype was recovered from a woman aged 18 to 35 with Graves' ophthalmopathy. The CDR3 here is CASSTGTDTQYF. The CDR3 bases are TGTGCCAGCAGCACAGGCACAGATACGCAGTATTTT.